The table lists the clone carrying this T cell receptor beta chain with a count of one. Then a second PCR, running roughly 7 to 11 cycles, was carried out with a sample-barcoded 5' primer and a J-beta primer mix. Each CDR3 protein gets one entry after TCRdb re-called the 5' RACE reads with MiXCR. The sample has around 970,000 distinct CDR3 sequences; roughly 51% are singletons. These data belong to a study of blood T cells in healthy people across ages. Sequences were obtained from blood. The receptor was isolated from a woman aged 55-70 years in good health.

This CDR3 is CASSQVKRDTQYF. In nucleotides, the CDR3 is TGCGCCAGCAGCCAAGTAAAGCGGGATACGCAGTATTTT. V gene TRBV4-1 combines with J gene TRBJ2-3; possible D gene TRBD2, 5 bases. Per germline, CDR1 MGHRA and CDR2 YSYEKL. Trimming shortened V by 1 base and J by 6 bases, and 8 bases separated the two germline ends. The CDR3 consists of 13 residues.